This T cell receptor (beta chain) originates from a study of blood T cell repertoires in COVID-19 (dated by TCRdb to 2019 to 2021). Concerning the study at large: Samples from collaborators originated in the United States, Italy and Spain and spanned both the acute and convalescent phases of COVID-19. The repertoires were released in a freely available public database meant as a resource for research on the immune response to SARS-CoV-2. The prospective study material was composed of cDNA or gDNA derived from T cells, B-cell-depleted T cells, or PBMCs. HLA class I and class II types, where available, came from metadata supplied by the sample provider rather than from assay-based typing. Samples came from the ongoing ImmuneRACE study (first 160 participants) plus 1,254 subjects from 6 global collaborators. Nearly every sample came with metadata listing a de-identified subject ID, COVID-19 status, age in years and sex. Deeply sampled blood TCRbeta repertoires from subjects exposed to, actively infected with, or recovered from COVID-19 were included in the dataset. Study-level results and caveats: Clinical and demographic metadata were provided uncurated, with the amount varying by source and participant.

Enrolling through a virtual design, the prospective study's participants ranged in age from roughly 18 to 89 years and lived across about two dozen United States geographic areas. Cohort assignment in the prospective study relied on participant-reported clinical history from a screening survey and a study questionnaire. Recovered participants in ImmuneRACE Cohort 3 were defined as having two consecutive negative NP/OP PCR tests, clearance from a healthcare professional, or resolution of symptoms. In the prospective study, whole blood, serum and a nasopharyngeal or oropharyngeal swab were collected from each participant by mobile phlebotomists. Over a roughly 2-month period, participants in the prospective study had the option of providing additional blood draws and questionnaires. Before DNA extraction, prospective study blood samples were shipped either frozen or at room temperature. With regard to this clone: Its recognized antigen is unknown. No base quality values were provided; no much bigger clone lies one nucleotide off.

TCRbeta CDR3 regions were amplified from genomic DNA using the immunoSEQ Assay, a bias-controlled multiplex PCR. The paper's data handling went like this. Within the assay, amplification of reference gene primers was used to estimate how many nucleated cells each sample contained. To quantify the absolute abundance of each unique TCRbeta CDR3 rearrangement, sequence reads were collapsed and filtered. For each sample, productive Simpson clonality was calculated as the square root of Simpson's diversity index over productive rearrangements. This immuneACCESS table, as held by TCRdb, lists in-frame sequences with V and J called but not all clones. Of the missing ones, under half trace to an unresolved V gene in checked studies; the others have no known cause. V and J calls and clone size are given by that table; D and trimming were obtained from the DNA. Across this sample there are fewer than 350,000 clones, with around 90% seen only once. The top ten clones comprise 6% to 7% of the sample.

From the cysteine through the phenylalanine, the CDR3 covers 15 amino acids. CDR3 DNA only is kept here, 45 bases in frame from base 1. V is pared back by 8 bases and J by 0 bases, with 11 bases lying between the germline termini. CDR1 and CDR2 are read off the germline V gene as KGHSH and LQKENI. Material: PBMCs or T cells enriched from blood (not recorded which). This receptor was identified in a woman aged 40 to 50 who had recovered from COVID-19. The V and J genes are TRBV18 and TRBJ2-6; the D gene is not confidently resolved. For the CDR3, the sequence is CASQGGHSGANVLTF. DNA sequence: TGTGCCAGCCAAGGCGGCCACTCTGGGGCCAACGTCCTGACTTTC. With the rest looked up from the reference TRBV18 and TRBJ2-6 genes rather than sequenced, the full variable domain is NAGVMQNPRHLVRRRGQEARLRCSPMKGHSHVYWYRQLPEEGLKFMVYLQKENIIDESGMPKERFSAEFPKEGPSILRIQQVVRGDSAAYFCASQGGHSGANVLTFGAGSRLTVL.